The T cell receptor beta chain under discussion was sequenced for a study of CD4+ T cells in melanoma. Study-wide findings and caveats: A reported correlation linked neoantigen-specific CD4+ T cells to CD8+, macrophage and B cell function. Reportedly, melanoma neoantigen-specific CD4+ T cells showed varied differentiation states.

Remarks on this clone: Its specificity is not known.

Germline V CDR1 and CDR2: MGHRA, YSYEKL. Trimming removed 2 bases at V and 6 bases at J, with 17 bases between. The CDR3 loop spans 16 amino acids. TCRdb's copy holds only in-frame clones and misses some; the assay was immunoSEQ multiplex PCR. The table includes 52,000 or so clones, roughly three quarters detected once. The source of this sequence is a human donor with melanoma. The rearrangement joins TRBV4-1 to TRBJ2-1, with D perhaps TRBD2 (5 bases). The sequencing sample was made of tumor tissue. The CDR3 DNA reads TGCGCCAGCAGCCAATCCCTCGGGGTGGTCGTCAATGAGCAGTTCTTC. This codes for CASSQSLGVVVNEQFF.